The T cell receptor (beta chain) under discussion was sequenced for a study of OX40 agonist ivuxolimab in advanced cancers. Study at large: Intravenous ivuxolimab at 0.01 to 10 mg/kg was given to patients every 2 weeks. Overall study findings and caveats: Compared with CD4+, CD8+ T cells on average had more expanded clones. Normalized T-cell clonal expansion was also low in a subset of nonresponders.

Measured with immunoSEQ multiplex PCR; TCRdb has only the in-frame clones, and not every one. Of over 65,000 clones listed, less than 90% are singletons. On this clone itself: Its antigen remains unidentified.

The input for sequencing was CD4+ or CD8+ T cells sorted from blood, taken in a trial of the OX40 agonist ivuxolimab. The receptor was isolated from an adult with an advanced solid tumor such as melanoma, head and neck, liver or kidney cancer.

The CDR3 DNA is TGTGCCGGACGACTAGCTGGTTCCTACGAGCAGTACTTC. The encoded protein is CAGRLAGSYEQYF. The chain recombines TRBV30 with TRBJ2-7, with 7 bases that match TRBD2. Germline trimming cut 8 bases from V and 1 base from J; bases unmatched to any gene: 8. The germline gives CDR1 GTSNPN, CDR2 SVGIG (reference sequence). The CDR3 is 13 residues long.